Below are 3 T cell receptor beta chains sequenced from a single sample in a study of T-cell reconstitution after alpha-beta-depleted transplantation in children. It was with unique molecular identifiers that the TCRbeta library was prepared. TCRdb analysed the PCR reads with MiXCR anew, one entry per CDR3 protein. The sample includes 200,000 or so distinct CDR3 sequences, 6.6% seen only once; the top ten take 5.5%. The specimen comprised PBMCs, sampled before TCRalphabeta/CD19-depleted stem cell transplant. Source of these receptors: a boy between 2 and 10 years old with acute lymphoblastic leukemia, due to receive a stem cell transplant.

This clonotype came up many times. The rearrangement links TRBV5-1 to TRBJ1-4; perhaps TRBD1 as D (5 bases). Trimming took 2 bases from V and 6 from J, leaving 14 bases between them. Germline lookup yields CDR1 SGHRS and CDR2 YFSETQ. The CDR3 is 15 amino acids. CDR3 region: CASSFEGLRDEKLFF. In nucleotides, the CDR3 is TGCGCCAGCAGCTTCGAGGGGCTGCGGGATGAAAAACTGTTTTTT.

This clonotype was detected many times. CDR3 loop: CASSSPRGANEQFF. The CDR3 DNA reads TGTGCCAGCAGCTCACCCCGGGGGGCAAATGAGCAGTTCTTC. The chain combines TRBV11-2 with TRBJ2-1, with D possibly matching TRBD2 (7 bases). CDR1 and CDR2 from the germline V gene are SGHAT and FQNNGV. The CDR3 consists of 14 residues. The V end was cut by 4 bases, the J end by 7 bases, with 14 bases between.

The table lists this clonotype with many counts. V gene TRBV5-5 combines with J gene TRBJ1-5; the D is unclear. The CDR3 spans 16 residues. Trimming cost V 4 bases and J 4 bases, with 18 bases left between them. CDR1 is SGHKS and CDR2 is YYEKEE in the germline V gene (reference sequence). CDR3 DNA sequence: TGTGCCAGCAGCCTACTCGGACGGCTGCCGAATCAGCCCCAGCATTTT. It encodes CASSLLGRLPNQPQHF.